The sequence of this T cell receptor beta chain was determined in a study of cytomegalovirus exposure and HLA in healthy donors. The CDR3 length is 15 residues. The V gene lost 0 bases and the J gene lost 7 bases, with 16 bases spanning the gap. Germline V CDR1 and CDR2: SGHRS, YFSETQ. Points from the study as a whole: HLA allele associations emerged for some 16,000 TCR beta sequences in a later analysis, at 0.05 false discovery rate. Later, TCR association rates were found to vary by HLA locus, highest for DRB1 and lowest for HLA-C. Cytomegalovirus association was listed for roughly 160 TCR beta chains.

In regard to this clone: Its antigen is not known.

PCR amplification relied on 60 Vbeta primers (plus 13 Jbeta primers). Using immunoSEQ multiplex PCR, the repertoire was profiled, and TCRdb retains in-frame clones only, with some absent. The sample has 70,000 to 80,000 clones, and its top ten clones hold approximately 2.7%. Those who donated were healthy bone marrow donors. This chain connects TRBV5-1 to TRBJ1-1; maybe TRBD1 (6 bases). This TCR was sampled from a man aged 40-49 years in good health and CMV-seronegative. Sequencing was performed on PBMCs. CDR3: CASSLEGGEIDEAFF. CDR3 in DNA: TGCGCCAGCAGCTTGGAGGGGGGGGAGATTGATGAAGCTTTCTTT.